These 14 T cell receptor beta chains were all obtained from the same sample, sequenced in a study of shared clonotypes between healthy human individuals. The repertoire was sequenced with immunoSEQ multiplex PCR; TCRdb's copy has only in-frame clones and lacks some. This repertoire shows more than 2,000,000 clones, 80% to 95% found once; its top ten account for around 0.4%. The sequencing input was naive CD4+ T cells from PBMCs. Regarding subset: CD45RA+ positively selected. Every receptor here comes from a man between 18 and 35 years old in good health. Some clones in this sample may be carry-over from other donors' samples.

To note about this clone: Additional DNA sequences in this sample encode the identical CDR3. The rearrangement links TRBV5-1 to TRBJ2-7; 10 nucleotides agree with TRBD2. Germline CDR1 and CDR2: SGHRS and YFSETQ. The CDR3 is 15 residues long. Trimming removed 0 bases from V and 4 bases from J; junction bases left unmatched: 4. The CDR3 sequence is CASSLGLAGLYEQYF. CDR3 sequence (DNA): TGCGCCAGCAGCTTGGGACTAGCGGGTCTATACGAGCAGTACTTC.

J is TRBJ1-2 and V is TRBV14; D unclear. The CDR3 has 13 amino acids. The germline CDR1 and CDR2 sequences are SGHDN and FVKESK. Trimming pared 2 bases from V and 4 bases from J, leaving 8 bases between. The CDR3 DNA reads as TGTGCCAGCAGCCAACACGCCCGCTATGGCTACACCTTC. This sequence encodes CASSQHARYGYTF.

The chain couples TRBV28 to TRBJ2-1, with D uncertain. V was pared by 3 bases and J by 8 bases, with 11 bases between. Germline V CDR1 and CDR2: MDHEN, SYDVKM. The CDR3 loop spans 13 amino acids. In DNA, the CDR3 is TGTGCCAGCAGTTTTTTCCCTGGGTATGAGCAGTTCTTC. Protein: CASSFFPGYEQFF.

V and J are TRBV28 and TRBJ2-2; maybe TRBD2 (6 bases). The CDR3 length is 14 residues. Trimming took 6 bases from V and 5 from J, leaving 13 bases between them. Germline CDR1 and CDR2: MDHEN and SYDVKM. CDR3 region: CASRLGGATGELFF. The CDR3 coding sequence is TGTGCCAGCAGGTTGGGGGGTGCGACCGGGGAGCTGTTTTTT.

The V call is TRBV15, the J call TRBJ2-1; D possibly matches TRBD1 or TRBD2 (5 bases each). This CDR3 comprises 15 residues. Germline V gene data show CDR1 as LNHNV and CDR2 as YYDKDF (reference sequence). Trimming removed 0 bases from V and 5 bases from J, with 11 bases in between. The chain's CDR3 is CATSRDMGPNNEQFF. The CDR3, as DNA: TGTGCCACCAGCAGAGATATGGGACCGAACAATGAGCAGTTCTTC.

The chain links TRBV6-5 to TRBJ2-3; D gene uncertain. V shed 0 bases and J shed 0 bases, with 10 bases lying between them. CDR1 is MNHEY and CDR2 is SVGAGI in the germline V gene. The length of the CDR3 is 16 residues. This CDR3 is CASSYSKGSSTDTQYF. The CDR3 coding sequence is TGTGCCAGCAGTTACTCTAAGGGTTCTAGCACAGATACGCAGTATTTT.

CDR3 DNA sequence: TGTGCCAGCAGCTTTACTGGGGCCAACGTCCTGACTTTC. This codes for CASSFTGANVLTF. The V call is TRBV5-6, the J call TRBJ2-6; D is uncertain. V lost 2 bases and J lost 2, with 2 bases in between. The germline gives CDR1 SGHDT, CDR2 YYEEEE. The CDR3 runs to 13 residues.

The rearrangement joins TRBV4-2 to TRBJ2-1; D uncertain. The germline V gene has CDR1 LGHNA and CDR2 YNFKEQ. V was clipped by 2 bases and J by 5 bases, with 10 bases between them. The CDR3 runs to 14 residues. CDR3 sequence reads: CASSQRRQDNEQFF. CDR3 coding DNA: TGTGCCAGCAGCCAAAGAAGACAAGACAATGAGCAGTTCTTC.

The CDR3 coding sequence is TGTGCCAGCAGCGTAGCTATCGGAGTTAATGAAAAACTGTTTTTT. This sequence encodes CASSVAIGVNEKLFF. V gene TRBV9 combines with J gene TRBJ1-4; D ambiguous. V lost 0 bases and J 4 bases, leaving 10 bases between the germline ends. The V gene's germline CDR1 is SGDLS and CDR2 YYNGEE. The CDR3 has 15 amino acids.

This rearrangement joins TRBV5-1 to TRBJ2-7; no firm D call. The CDR3 is 13 amino acids. V was clipped by 1 base and J by 5 bases, with 10 bases between them. In germline, CDR1 is SGHRS, CDR2 YFSETQ. The CDR3: CASSLYPSDEQYF. The CDR3 region has the DNA TGCGCCAGCAGCTTGTATCCCAGCGACGAGCAGTACTTC.

The chain combines TRBV10-3 with TRBJ1-5; D is undetermined. This CDR3 is 11 amino acids long. V was cut by 10 bases and J by 4 bases, with 8 bases left in between. Germline values: CDR1 ENHRY, CDR2 SYGVKD. CDR3 DNA: TGTGCCACCGGACGGAATCAGCCCCAGCATTTT. Translated, it gives CATGRNQPQHF.

CDR3 in DNA: TGTGCCAGCAGCGCCTCCACTAGCGGTTCGCGGTACTTC. Protein sequence: CASSASTSGSRYF. The genes are TRBV11-2 and TRBJ2-5, with 8 bases identical to TRBD2. The trim removed 5 bases at V and 13 bases at J, leaving 12 bases unmatched. The CDR3 runs 13 residues. Per germline, CDR1 SGHAT and CDR2 FQNNGV.

The chain couples TRBV7-2 to TRBJ2-2; D might be TRBD2 (6 bases). The CDR3 spans 16 residues. V lost 5 bases and J 0 bases, leaving 13 bases between the germline ends. Germline CDR1 reads SGHTA; CDR2 reads FQGNSA. CDR3 nucleotide sequence: TGTGCCAGCAGCGGTTTCAGGGAGGCGAACACCGGGGAGCTGTTTTTT. This sequence encodes CASSGFREANTGELFF.

On this clone: The junction and the germline gene differ at one end; a read error may be behind it. The rearrangement links TRBV2 to TRBJ1-4, with unresolved D. The CDR3 contains 12 residues. Germline V gene lookup returns CDR1 SNHLY and CDR2 FYNNEI. CDR3 DNA: TGTGCAAGCACATTGAATAATGAAAAACTGTTTTTT. This gives the protein CASTLNNEKLFF.